The 13 T cell receptor beta chains listed next were all sequenced from one sample in a study of T-cell memory formation after mild COVID-19. In TCRdb, the 5' RACE reads were re-called with MiXCR into one record per CDR3 protein. The repertoire has under 400,000 distinct CDR3 sequences, 20% to 25% of them found once; the top ten carry under 15%. The specimen was PBMCs or a T cell subset sorted from them (not recorded which). The source of these receptors is an adult woman who had mild COVID-19 (a few samples of this study predate the infection). Cell type and time point are not known.

DNA for the CDR3: TGTGCCAGCAGCCCGTACGTGGGCACAGATACGCAGTATTTT. It encodes CASSPYVGTDTQYF. The chain uses TRBV7-8 and TRBJ2-3; D not resolved. The CDR3 extends over 14 amino acids. CDR1 is SGHVS and CDR2 is FQNEAQ in the germline V gene. Trimming took off 5 bases at V and 1 base at J, with 10 bases between the two ends.

This clonotype showed up just a few times. The gene calls are TRBV12-3 or TRBV12-4 and TRBJ2-7; D is perhaps TRBD1 or TRBD2 (6 bases each). This CDR3 has 15 residues. V shed 5 bases and J shed 5 bases, with 19 bases lying between them. The CDR3 loop is CASSPGGGPRNEQYF. In DNA, the CDR3 is TGTGCCAGCAGTCCTGGTGGGGGGCCTAGGAACGAGCAGTACTTC.

The rearrangement links TRBV12-3 or TRBV12-4 to TRBJ1-1; D is undetermined. This CDR3 has 12 amino acids. V lost 6 bases and J lost 0, with 5 bases in between. The CDR3 DNA sequence: TGTGCCAGCAGCACAGTGAACACTGAAGCTTTCTTT. The encoded protein is CASSTVNTEAFF.

V and J are TRBV7-3 and TRBJ1-1; maybe TRBD1 (6 bases). Germline V lookup: CDR1 SGHTA, CDR2 FQGTGA. The CDR3 loop spans 15 amino acids. V was clipped by 2 bases and J by 1 base, with 11 bases between them. The CDR3 region is CASSLLPGANTEAFF. The DNA of the CDR3 is TGTGCCAGCAGCTTATTGCCAGGGGCGAACACTGAAGCTTTCTTT.

V and J are TRBV4-1 and TRBJ2-4; 8 nucleotides line up with TRBD2. The junction had 4 bases not matched to a gene; V was cut back by 0 bases and J by 6 bases. CDR1 is MGHRA, CDR2 YSYEKL, per germline. This CDR3 is built from 15 residues. CDR3 residues: CASSQDLAGGNIQYF. The CDR3 bases are TGCGCCAGCAGCCAAGATCTCGCGGGAGGAAACATTCAGTACTTC.

This clonotype was detected a few times. The chain links TRBV5-1 to TRBJ2-1, with 12 bases aligning to TRBD2. The CDR3 is 15 residues long. V shed 4 bases, J shed 7 bases, and the junction held 6 bases outside the gene matches. Per germline, CDR1 SGHRS and CDR2 YFSETQ. CDR3 sequence (DNA): TGCGCCAGCAGCCTACGGACTAGCGGGACGAATGAGCAGTTCTTC. Its translation is CASSLRTSGTNEQFF.

V usage is TRBV7-9 and J usage is TRBJ1-1; no clear D gene. V lost 1 base and J lost 1, with 10 bases in between. Per the germline V gene, CDR1 is SEHNR and CDR2 is FQNEAQ (reference sequence). The CDR3 sequence is 15 residues long. CDR3 region: CASSLDFRKNTEAFF. CDR3 nucleotides: TGTGCCAGCAGCTTAGACTTCCGTAAGAACACTGAAGCTTTCTTT. The variable domain in full, with the rest retrieved from reference TRBV7-9 and TRBJ1-1, is DTGVSQNPRHKITKRGQNVTFRCDPISEHNRLYWYRQTLGQGPEFLTYFQNEAQLEKSRLLSDRFSAERPKGSFSTLEIQRTEQGDSAMYLCASSLDFRKNTEAFFGQGTRLTVV.

The chain has TRBV29-1 and TRBJ1-2; 7 bases are shared with TRBD1. Germline CDR1 and CDR2: SQVTM and ANQGSEA. The J segment lost 9 bases and the V segment lost 2 bases, leaving 3 bases of the junction unmatched. The CDR3 is 11 amino acids. The CDR3 DNA reads TGCAGCGTTGAAATAGGGGGCAGCTACACCTTC. As protein: CSVEIGGSYTF. The entire variable domain, with the rest obtained from reference TRBV29-1 and TRBJ1-2, is as follows: SAVISQKPSRDICQRGTSLTIQCQVDSQVTMMFWYRQQPGQSLTLIATANQGSEATYESGFVIDKFPISRPNLTFSTLTVSNMSPEDSSIYLCSVEIGGSYTFGSGTRLTVV.

This clonotype showed up just once. The chain employs TRBV4-1 and TRBJ1-4; the match to TRBD1 covers 7 bases. The CDR3 is 15 amino acids. The germline V gene encodes CDR1 MGHRA and CDR2 YSYEKL. Germline trimming cut 3 bases from V and 5 bases from J; bases unmatched to any gene: 6. The CDR3 sequence: CASSQEGQQNEKLFF. In nucleotides, the CDR3 is TGCGCCAGCAGCCAGGAGGGACAGCAAAATGAAAAACTGTTTTTT.

The rearrangement links TRBV2 to TRBJ2-7; no clear D gene. The germline V and J ends were trimmed by 3 bases and 9 bases, with 15 bases remaining between them. CDR3 length equals 13 residues. Looked up from germline, CDR1 is SNHLY and CDR2 is FYNNEI. The DNA of the CDR3 is TGTGCCAGCAGTGAGGAAAACCTCCTCGGGCAGTACTTC. It specifies CASSEENLLGQYF.

This clonotype has only a few counts. This chain connects TRBV11-3 to TRBJ2-7; TRBD2 agrees at 10 bases. The ends lost 4 bases at V and 2 bases at J; junction bases unmatched: 5. The CDR3 spans 15 residues. Germline lookup yields CDR1 SGHNT and CDR2 YENEEA. The CDR3, as DNA: TGTGCCAGCAGCTCCTCTAGCGGGGGCACCTACGAGCAGTACTTC. It codes for CASSSSSGGTYEQYF.

J is TRBJ2-3 and V is TRBV4-1, with D maybe TRBD2 (7 bases). This CDR3 contains 17 residues. Germline loops: CDR1 MGHRA, CDR2 YSYEKL. V was cut by 0 bases and J by 6 bases, with 19 bases left in between. The CDR3 region is CASSQDSGRGLVDTQYF. Here the CDR3 DNA reads TGCGCCAGCAGCCAAGATAGTGGGCGGGGGCTCGTGGATACGCAGTATTTT.

The chain employs TRBV7-2 and TRBJ2-1; D not resolved. V lost 4 bases and J lost 8, with 24 bases in between. This CDR3 region has 17 residues. CDR1 and CDR2 from the germline V gene are SGHTA and FQGNSA. CDR3 in amino acids: CASSSPTSRLLRDEQFF. The DNA of the CDR3 is TGTGCCAGCAGCTCTCCTACTTCGAGACTCCTTCGCGATGAGCAGTTCTTC.